This passage covers 17 T cell receptor beta chains from one sample sequenced in a study of OX40 agonist ivuxolimab in advanced cancers. Here immunoSEQ multiplex PCR was the method, and the copy in TCRdb shows in-frame clones only, minus some. This table holds some 8,300 clones, 65% to 80% found once. Specimen: CD4+ or CD8+ T cells sorted from blood, collected in a trial of the OX40 agonist ivuxolimab. The source of these receptors is an adult with an advanced solid tumor such as melanoma, head and neck, liver or kidney cancer.

The CDR3 DNA sequence: TGTGCCAGCAGCCCCCCTTTTAGCGGCCAACGCGATGAGCAGTTCTTC. This translates into CASSPPFSGQRDEQFF. The rearrangement uses TRBV7-9 and TRBJ2-1; perhaps TRBD2 as D (6 bases). CDR3 length equals 16 residues. CDR1 is SEHNR, CDR2 FQNEAQ, per germline (reference sequence). Between the trimmed V and J ends, which lost 5 bases and 8 bases, there was a span of 22 bases.

The V and J genes are TRBV6-4 and TRBJ2-3; TRBD2 might be the D (7 bases). The CDR3 length is 15 residues. Germline-derived CDR1 and CDR2 are MRHNA and SNTAGT. Trimming removed 2 bases from V and 4 bases from J, with 13 bases in between. The CDR3 here is CASSDTGGGADTQYF. The CDR3 DNA follows: TGTGCCAGCAGTGACACGGGGGGCGGCGCAGATACGCAGTATTTT.

This clone turned up a few times. The V call is TRBV5-8, the J call TRBJ2-1; D remains unclear. The CDR3 covers 16 residues. CDR1 is SGHTS, CDR2 YDEGEE, per germline. Trimming took 4 bases from V and 3 from J, leaving 17 bases between them. CDR3 region: CASSRWLSSYYNEQFF. CDR3 coding DNA: TGTGCCAGCAGCCGATGGTTGAGCAGTTACTACAATGAGCAGTTCTTC.

The chain combines TRBV9 with TRBJ1-1; 9 bases line up with TRBD1. The CDR3 has 16 amino acids. V was pared by 4 bases and J by 0 bases, with 7 bases of the junction left unmatched. Germline V gives CDR1 SGDLS, CDR2 YYNGEE. The CDR3 protein is CASSPGTGLLNTEAFF. The DNA for the CDR3 is TGTGCCAGCAGCCCGGGGACAGGGCTATTGAACACTGAAGCTTTCTTT.

This sequence joins TRBV7-2 and TRBJ2-7, with 7 bases lining up with TRBD2. The CDR3 runs to 15 residues. Per germline, CDR1 SGHTA and CDR2 FQGNSA. The trim removed 1 base at V and 9 bases at J, leaving 12 bases unmatched. This chain's CDR3 is CASSLDASGISGQYF. The CDR3 region has the DNA TGTGCCAGCAGCTTAGACGCGAGCGGGATTTCTGGGCAGTACTTC.

The V and J genes are TRBV7-9 and TRBJ1-1; D is perhaps TRBD1 (6 bases). Germline CDR1 reads SEHNR; CDR2 reads FQNEAQ (reference sequence). The V and J ends lost 2 bases and 4 bases respectively, with 14 bases between them. The CDR3 is 15 residues long. CDR3 loop: CASSLTGAMGTEAFF. CDR3 in DNA: TGTGCCAGCAGCTTAACGGGGGCGATGGGCACTGAAGCTTTCTTT.

The CDR3 sequence is CASSDGGASNEKLFF. CDR3 sequence (DNA): TGTGCCAGCAGTGATGGGGGGGCGTCTAATGAAAAACTGTTTTTT. This chain links TRBV2 with TRBJ1-4, with a weak D call TRBD1 (6 bases). The CDR3 covers 15 residues. The germline gives CDR1 SNHLY, CDR2 FYNNEI. V lost 3 bases and J lost 3, with 11 bases in between.

The DNA for the CDR3 is TGTGCCAGCATGACCGGGGATCAGCCCCAGCATTTT. It codes for CASMTGDQPQHF. V usage is TRBV7-8 and J usage is TRBJ1-5; no definite D call. The CDR3 totals 12 residues. The germline V gene encodes CDR1 SGHVS and CDR2 FQNEAQ. Trimming took off 7 bases at V and 5 bases at J, with 9 bases between the two ends.

This clone was counted a few times. The J gene is TRBJ2-3, the V gene TRBV7-7; 16 bases match TRBD2. V was clipped by 5 bases and J by 2 bases; unmatched bases: 7. CDR1 and CDR2 from the germline V gene are SSHAT and FNYEAQ (reference sequence). The CDR3 has 18 residues. The CDR3 region is CASSLGLAGGRNTDTQYF. The CDR3 DNA follows: TGTGCCAGCAGCCTGGGACTAGCGGGGGGGCGTAACACAGATACGCAGTATTTT.

This chain links TRBV10-1 with TRBJ2-1; D gene ambiguous. V shed 3 bases and J shed 4 bases, with 4 bases lying between them. The CDR3 consists of 12 residues. Germline assignment: CDR1 WNHNN and CDR2 SYGVQD (reference sequence). CDR3: CASSDRYNEQFF. The CDR3 coding sequence is TGCGCCAGCAGTGACCGATACAATGAGCAGTTCTTC.

This clone is a singleton in its sample. This chain uses TRBV19 with TRBJ1-1, with D hard to call. Trimming stripped 3 bases from V and 1 base from J, with 6 bases between. The CDR3 contains 13 residues. The germline gives CDR1 LNHDA, CDR2 SQIVND (reference sequence). The CDR3, as DNA: TGTGCCAGTAGTATTGGGAGGAACACTGAAGCTTTCTTT. Translation: CASSIGRNTEAFF.

This clone was seen only once. The chain joins TRBV5-6 to TRBJ2-5; D is unclear. This CDR3 has 12 residues. Germline CDR1 SGHDT, CDR2 YYEEEE. Trimming removed 0 bases at V and 5 bases at J, with 5 bases between. CDR3 DNA sequence: TGTGCCAGCAGCTTGGGGCGGGAGACCCAGTACTTC. Amino acids: CASSLGRETQYF.

This clone counts as medium-sized. The chain recombines TRBV4-1 with TRBJ2-3, with 15 nucleotides matching TRBD2. This CDR3 contains 20 residues. J was trimmed by 4 bases and V by 1 base; bases with no gene match: 12. The germline gives CDR1 MGHRA, CDR2 YSYEKL. The CDR3 DNA follows: TGCGCCAGCAGCCAAGTTGTAGGACTAGCGGGGGGGCCCCCCCCAGATACGCAGTATTTT. This encodes CASSQVVGLAGGPPPDTQYF.

CDR3 in DNA: TGTGCCAGCAGCTTTCACGACCTCACAGGGGTTCGGACTGAAGCTTTCTTT. This sequence encodes CASSFHDLTGVRTEAFF. The gene calls are TRBV7-9 and TRBJ1-1; TRBD1 matches at 7 bases. The germline V gene has CDR1 SEHNR and CDR2 FQNEAQ (reference sequence). The CDR3 runs 17 residues. Trimming took 3 bases from V and 5 from J; bases not matched to a gene: 15. The complete variable domain, with remaining parts taken from reference TRBV7-9 and TRBJ1-1, reads DTGVSQNPRHKITKRGQNVTFRCDPISEHNRLYWYRQTLGQGPEFLTYFQNEAQLEKSRLLSDRFSAERPKGSFSTLEIQRTEQGDSAMYLCASSFHDLTGVRTEAFFGQGTRLTVV.

The chain carries TRBV19 and TRBJ2-7; unclear D gene. The CDR3 totals 12 residues. V gave up 3 bases and J gave up 3 bases, with 6 bases separating them. Per germline, CDR1 LNHDA and CDR2 SQIVND (reference sequence). CDR3 residues: CASSMGSYEQYF. CDR3 in DNA: TGTGCCAGTAGTATGGGCAGCTACGAGCAGTACTTC.

The genes are TRBV7-9 and TRBJ2-7; D gene ambiguous. Germline assignment: CDR1 SEHNR and CDR2 FQNEAQ (reference sequence). The CDR3 consists of 15 residues. V was cut by 6 bases and J by 1 base, with 16 bases left in between. The DNA of the CDR3 is TGTGCCAGCAGTCGCGGTGCCGGAGCGTCCTACGAGCAGTACTTC. This sequence encodes CASSRGAGASYEQYF.

This clone was recorded at least ten times. The chain couples TRBV29-1 to TRBJ2-7; D tentatively fits TRBD1 or TRBD2 (5 bases each). V was clipped by 4 bases and J by 3 bases, with 13 bases between them. The germline gives CDR1 SQVTM, CDR2 ANQGSEA. The CDR3 loop spans 13 amino acids. The CDR3 sequence: CSVVRGPDYEQYF. The CDR3 DNA reads as TGCAGCGTTGTGAGGGGACCCGACTACGAGCAGTACTTC.